These T cell receptor beta chains were read from a single sample in a study of identical twins. Each CDR3 protein gets one entry after TCRdb re-called the 5' RACE reads with MiXCR. The sample records 400,000 to 500,000 distinct CDR3 sequences, 13% to 15% being singletons. A further study also used this sample, focusing on yellow fever vaccine responses in identical twins.

The sequenced sample consisted of CD4+ T cells sorted from blood. Source of these receptors: a woman aged 18-29 years in good health. The CDR3 runs from the conserved cysteine through the conserved F or W. The D gene is left open where the match is weak. Only part of the rows carry a size: once, few, many, or a class if the clone is expanded.

V	size	D	J	CDR3	DNA
TRBV20-1	NA	NA	TRBJ2-1	CSARIAAQLNNEQFF	TGCAGTGCTAGAATAGCTGCTCAGCTAAACAATGAGCAGTTCTTC
TRBV7-2	many	TRBD1	TRBJ2-3	CASSLDRGQDTQYF	TGTGCCAGCAGCTTAGACAGGGGCCAAGATACGCAGTATTTT
TRBV6-2/TRBV6-3	many	NA	TRBJ2-1	CASSSDSYNEQFF	TGTGCCAGCAGTTCCGACTCTTACAATGAGCAGTTCTTC
TRBV3-1	NA	TRBD1	TRBJ1-5	CASRTDRGHQPQHF	TGTGCCAGCAGGACGGACAGGGGGCATCAGCCCCAGCATTTT
TRBV5-1	few	NA	TRBJ1-1	CASSSRRTEAFF	TGCGCCAGCAGCTCCCGCCGGACTGAAGCTTTCTTT
TRBV2	NA	TRBD2	TRBJ2-5	CASNKDGTSAQETQYF	TGTGCCAGCAACAAGGACGGGACTAGCGCCCAAGAGACCCAGTACTTC
TRBV28	few	NA	TRBJ1-5	CASSPRGGEVQPQHF	TGTGCCAGCAGTCCCCGAGGGGGTGAGGTTCAGCCCCAGCATTTT
TRBV12-3/TRBV12-4	many	TRBD2	TRBJ2-7	CASSLSSGDEQYF	TGTGCCAGCAGTTTATCTAGCGGGGACGAGCAGTACTTC
TRBV15	few	TRBD1	TRBJ2-7	CATSRDRGTYEQYF	TGTGCCACCAGCAGGGACAGGGGAACCTACGAGCAGTACTTC
TRBV29-1	NA	NA	TRBJ1-3	CSGITGSGAGNTIYF	TGCAGCGGAATTACAGGGTCGGGTGCTGGAAACACCATATATTTT
TRBV9	NA	NA	TRBJ2-7	CASSVSIGSSYEQYF	TGTGCCAGCAGCGTCTCAATAGGGAGCTCCTACGAGCAGTACTTC
TRBV12-3/TRBV12-4	NA	NA	TRBJ2-2	CASRGESDPNTGELFF	TGTGCCAGCAGGGGCGAGAGCGATCCGAACACCGGGGAGCTGTTTTTT
TRBV12-3/TRBV12-4	NA	TRBD1	TRBJ2-2	CACSSILRGLRYTGELFF	TGTGCCTGCAGTTCCATTTTAAGGGGGCTTCGGTACACCGGGGAGCTGTTTTTT
TRBV12-3/TRBV12-4	few	NA	TRBJ1-2	CASTLGGDYGYTF	TGTGCCAGCACCTTGGGTGGGGACTATGGCTACACCTTC
TRBV12-3/TRBV12-4	many	NA	TRBJ2-3	CASRPGFGTDTQYF	TGTGCCAGCAGACCTGGGTTTGGCACAGATACGCAGTATTTT
TRBV4-3	NA	TRBD2	TRBJ2-6	CASSPQGLAGFSGANVLTF	TGCGCCAGCAGCCCCCAGGGACTAGCGGGTTTCTCTGGGGCCAACGTCCTGACTTTC
TRBV9	NA	NA	TRBJ1-1	CASSAVKQGGRQNTEAFF	TGTGCCAGCAGCGCCGTTAAGCAGGGAGGTCGACAGAACACTGAAGCTTTCTTT
TRBV3-1	NA	NA	TRBJ1-1	CASSTPPGTEAFF	TGTGCCAGCAGCACCCCCCCGGGGACTGAAGCTTTCTTT
TRBV10-1	NA	NA	TRBJ2-7	CASSVSNYEQYF	TGCGCCAGCAGTGTTTCGAACTACGAGCAGTACTTC
TRBV7-3	many	TRBD1	TRBJ2-2	CASSLTGQGPGELFF	TGTGCCAGCAGCTTAACGGGACAGGGTCCCGGGGAGCTGTTTTTT
TRBV5-1	NA	NA	TRBJ2-3	CASSLVTEGTQYF	TGCGCCAGCAGCTTGGTGACCGAAGGTACGCAGTATTTT
TRBV5-6	few	NA	TRBJ2-2	CASSLYYRQTDTGELFF	TGTGCCAGCAGCTTGTATTATCGGCAGACCGACACCGGGGAGCTGTTTTTT
TRBV12-3/TRBV12-4	many	NA	TRBJ2-2	CASRTGVAGELFF	TGTGCCAGTAGGACCGGGGTCGCCGGGGAGCTGTTTTTT
TRBV5-1	few	NA	TRBJ2-7	CASSISSSYEQYF	TGCGCCAGCAGCATCAGCAGCTCCTACGAGCAGTACTTC
TRBV7-6	NA	NA	TRBJ2-1	CASSRGGGSRYNEQFF	TGTGCCAGCAGCCGTGGGGGCGGGAGTAGATACAATGAGCAGTTCTTC
TRBV12-3/TRBV12-4	NA	NA	TRBJ1-1	CASKANTEAFF	TGTGCCAGCAAGGCGAACACTGAAGCTTTCTTT
TRBV6-5	NA	TRBD2	TRBJ2-7	CASSSLAGDCEQYF	TGTGCCAGCAGTTCTCTAGCGGGAGATTGCGAGCAGTACTTC
TRBV10-3	many	NA	TRBJ1-1	CAISDRGGKAFF	TGTGCCATCAGTGACAGGGGAGGTAAAGCTTTCTTT
TRBV25-1	many	NA	TRBJ2-1	CASSRVGNEQFF	TGTGCCAGCAGCCGAGTGGGTAATGAGCAGTTCTTC
TRBV3-1	NA	NA	TRBJ2-2	CASSRRIGTANTGELFF	TGTGCCAGCAGCCGCAGGATCGGGACTGCGAACACCGGGGAGCTGTTTTTT
TRBV3-1	many	NA	TRBJ2-7	CASSQAGVSYEQYF	TGTGCCAGCAGCCAAGCAGGGGTCTCCTACGAGCAGTACTTC
TRBV7-9	NA	TRBD1	TRBJ1-4	CASSTGTGGGEKLFF	TGTGCCAGCAGCACAGGGACAGGTGGAGGAGAAAAACTGTTTTTT
TRBV24-1	NA	NA	TRBJ1-3	CATSDSRDPGNTIYF	TGTGCCACCAGTGATTCCAGGGATCCGGGAAACACCATATATTTT
TRBV7-9	many	NA	TRBJ1-4	CASSLGVTANEKLFF	TGTGCCAGCAGCTTGGGGGTAACGGCTAATGAAAAACTGTTTTTT
TRBV6-5	many	NA	TRBJ2-1	CASSYLDSYNEQFF	TGTGCCAGCAGTTACCTTGATTCCTACAATGAGCAGTTCTTC
TRBV5-1	few	TRBD2	TRBJ2-7	CASSLALVTSGNQYEQYF	TGCGCCAGCAGCTTGGCCCTTGTGACTAGCGGGAATCAGTACGAGCAGTACTTC
TRBV18	once	NA	TRBJ2-7	CASSPGIVEYEQYF	TGTGCCAGCTCACCGGGAATTGTAGAATACGAGCAGTACTTC
TRBV20-1	many	NA	TRBJ2-3	CSARDLAVSTDTQYF	TGCAGTGCTAGAGATCTGGCGGTTAGCACAGATACGCAGTATTTT
TRBV12-3/TRBV12-4	NA	TRBD1	TRBJ2-7	CTSSPGQGYEQYF	TGTACCAGCAGTCCAGGACAGGGTTACGAGCAGTACTTC
TRBV5-4	few	NA	TRBJ2-3	CASSLTDNTQYF	TGTGCCAGCAGCTTAACGGACAATACGCAGTATTTT
TRBV7-2	NA	NA	TRBJ1-2	CASSLLSRGYGYTF	TGTGCCAGCAGCTTATTATCCAGGGGCTATGGCTACACCTTC
TRBV7-9	NA	TRBD2	TRBJ2-5	CASSSTQDGGLSQYF	TGTGCCAGCAGCTCAACGCAGGACGGGGGGTTGTCCCAGTACTTC
TRBV20-1	few	NA	TRBJ1-1	CSARDAEVFF	TGCAGTGCTAGAGATGCTGAAGTTTTCTTT
TRBV7-9	NA	NA	TRBJ1-6	CASSLAQGNNSPLHF	TGTGCCAGCAGCTTAGCGCAAGGGAACAATTCACCCCTCCACTTT
TRBV7-7	few	TRBD2	TRBJ2-3	CASSSGLAGVQAQYF	TGTGCTAGCAGCTCCGGACTAGCGGGAGTTCAAGCGCAGTATTTT
TRBV5-1	NA	NA	TRBJ2-7	CASSLGVNEQYF	TGCGCCAGCAGCTTGGGGGTTAACGAGCAGTACTTC
TRBV19	NA	NA	TRBJ2-5	CASSITGYAETQYF	TGTGCCAGTAGTATCACGGGATATGCAGAGACCCAGTACTTC
TRBV20-1	NA	TRBD2	TRBJ2-1	CSARGSGLAGGPYEQFF	TGCAGTGCTAGAGGGAGCGGGCTAGCGGGAGGGCCCTATGAGCAGTTCTTC
TRBV12-3/TRBV12-4	NA	NA	TRBJ1-2	CASSRDTGSYGYTF	TGTGCCAGCAGCCGGGACACGGGGAGCTATGGCTACACCTTC
TRBV5-1	NA	TRBD1	TRBJ1-2	CASSGGTGPYGYTF	TGCGCCAGCAGCGGGGGGACAGGGCCCTATGGCTACACCTTC
TRBV7-2	few	NA	TRBJ1-6	CASSLVGVNNSPLHF	TGTGCCAGCAGCTTAGTGGGGGTTAATAATTCACCCCTCCACTTT
TRBV5-1	NA	NA	TRBJ2-1	CASGSGTSRNEQFF	TGCGCCAGCGGGTCCGGGACCTCCCGGAATGAGCAGTTCTTC
TRBV9	few	NA	TRBJ2-3	CASSDPGVSTDTQYF	TGTGCCAGCAGCGACCCCGGGGTAAGCACAGATACGCAGTATTTT
TRBV27	NA	NA	TRBJ2-1	CASSWGNSYNEQFF	TGTGCCAGCAGTTGGGGGAATTCCTACAATGAGCAGTTCTTC
TRBV5-5	NA	TRBD2	TRBJ2-1	CASRLVGLAGVEQFF	TGTGCCAGCAGATTGGTGGGACTAGCGGGAGTGGAGCAGTTCTTC
TRBV6-2/TRBV6-3	NA	NA	TRBJ2-3	CASRATAGTPLYF	TGTGCCAGCAGAGCAACCGCCGGGACGCCGCTTTACTTT
TRBV12-3/TRBV12-4	many	NA	TRBJ1-1	CASSSRGDTEAFF	TGTGCCAGCAGCTCGAGGGGGGACACTGAAGCTTTCTTT